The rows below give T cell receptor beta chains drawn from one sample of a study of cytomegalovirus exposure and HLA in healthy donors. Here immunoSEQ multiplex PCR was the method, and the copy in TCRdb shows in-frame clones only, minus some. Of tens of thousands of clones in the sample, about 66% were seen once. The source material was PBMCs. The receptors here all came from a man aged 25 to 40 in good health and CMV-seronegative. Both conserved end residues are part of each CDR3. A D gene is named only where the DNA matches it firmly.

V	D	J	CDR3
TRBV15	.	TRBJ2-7	CATSREGSSYEQYF
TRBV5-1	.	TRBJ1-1	CASSFTGNTEAFF
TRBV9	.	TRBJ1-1	CASSDDRLNTEAFF
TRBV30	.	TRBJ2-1	CAWGGDRNNEQFF
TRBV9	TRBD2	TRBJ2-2	CASSLRLAGGTGELFF
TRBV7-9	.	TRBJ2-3	CASSPFTDTQYF
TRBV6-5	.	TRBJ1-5	CASSQEGRGNQPQHF
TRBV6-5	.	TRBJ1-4	CASSRLRFNEKLFF
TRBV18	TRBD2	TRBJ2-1	CASFTGLGLAGQNEQFF
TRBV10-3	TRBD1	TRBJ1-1	CAIRLTGENTEAFF
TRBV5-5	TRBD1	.	CASSLGTGPEQYF